This TCR beta chain was recovered during a study of graft-versus-host responses after intestinal transplantation. The wider study: Anti-thymocyte globulin served as induction for all recipients, who then took tacrolimus and steroids for two to three years.

As to this clone: What it binds is not known.

Broader study findings: HvG clone declines early post-transplant were associated with peak circulating GvH levels. GvH clones occurred in recipient marrow; some first appeared in ileum or blood.

CDR1 is MGHRA and CDR2 is YSYEKL in the germline V gene. Deletions cut 4 bases from V and 5 bases from J, with 17 bases between. The CDR3 sequence is 15 residues long. Sequencing was performed with immunoSEQ multiplex PCR; in TCRdb, only in-frame clones are kept and a portion is missing. This table holds 20,000 to 25,000 clones, approximately 93% found once. The specimen was PBMCs, collected 156 days after intestinal transplant. The TCR originated in a human patient who received an intestinal transplant, so some T cells may come from the graft donor. The J gene is TRBJ1-1, the V gene TRBV4-1; no reliable D call. CDR3 coding DNA: TGCGCCAGCAGCCGACGATCCGGAGTTGAGACTGAAGCTTTCTTT. Residues: CASSRRSGVETEAFF.